Below are 10 T cell receptor beta chains sequenced from a single sample in a study of OX40 agonist ivuxolimab in advanced cancers. Library preparation employed the immunoSEQ multiplex PCR assay. Sourced from immuneACCESS, this table was stored by TCRdb with only in-frame sequences that have V and J called. A share of the clones is absent; for the studies checked, an unresolved V gene accounts for under half, and the remainder has no known explanation. This sample holds around 20,000 clones; 76% were observed only once. The ten largest clones add up to approximately 9.7% of the sample. The specimen comprised CD4+ or CD8+ T cells sorted from blood, sampled in a trial of the OX40 agonist ivuxolimab. These receptors were collected from an adult with an advanced solid tumor such as melanoma, head and neck, liver or kidney cancer.

The J gene is TRBJ2-7, the V gene TRBV7-2; D might be TRBD1 or TRBD2, each matching 5 bases. The CDR3 runs to 13 residues. CDR1 and CDR2 from the germline V gene are SGHTA and FQGNSA. V lost 5 bases and J lost 5, with 13 bases in between. The CDR3 loop is CASSGLRGNEQYF. The CDR3 DNA reads as TGTGCCAGCAGCGGGTTACGGGGCAACGAGCAGTACTTC.

This rearrangement joins TRBV19 to TRBJ2-1; D remains ambiguous. The germline V gene has CDR1 LNHDA and CDR2 SQIVND (reference sequence). V gave up 5 bases and J gave up 6 bases, with 11 bases separating them. The length of the CDR3 is 13 residues. The chain's CDR3 is CASSVDRFNEQFF. DNA of the CDR3: TGTGCCAGTAGTGTTGACCGTTTCAATGAGCAGTTCTTC.

This chain uses TRBV7-3 with TRBJ2-2; 8 bases map to TRBD1. This CDR3 region has 16 residues. Unmatched junction bases numbered 8, after V lost 2 bases and J lost 6 bases. In germline, CDR1 is SGHTA, CDR2 FQGTGA. This CDR3 reads CASSLAGQGTAGELFF. CDR3 nucleotides: TGTGCCAGCAGCTTAGCAGGACAGGGAACGGCCGGGGAGCTGTTTTTT.

The V gene is TRBV18, the J gene TRBJ2-7; D is uncertain. Trimming shortened V by 3 bases and J by 5 bases, and 11 bases separated the two germline ends. The CDR3 has 13 amino acids. Germline V lookup: CDR1 KGHSH, CDR2 LQKENI. The chain's CDR3 is CASSPPVVDEQYF. Here the CDR3 DNA reads TGTGCCAGCTCACCCCCGGTGGTCGACGAGCAGTACTTC. The whole variable domain, filled in from reference TRBV18 and TRBJ2-7, reads NAGVMQNPRHLVRRRGQEARLRCSPMKGHSHVYWYRQLPEEGLKFMVYLQKENIIDESGMPKERFSAEFPKEGPSILRIQQVVRGDSAAYFCASSPPVVDEQYFGPGTRLTVT.

The chain is built from TRBV5-1 and TRBJ2-3; D might be TRBD1 (5 bases). This CDR3 has 14 amino acids. The germline V gene encodes CDR1 SGHRS and CDR2 YFSETQ. Trimming took 0 bases from V and 3 from J, leaving 8 bases between them. The CDR3 loop is CASSLGRETDTQYF. The CDR3 bases are TGCGCCAGCAGCTTGGGCAGGGAAACAGATACGCAGTATTTT.

The CDR3 protein is CASSTRTGRETQYF. CDR3 bases: TGTGCCAGCAGCACACGGACAGGGAGAGAGACCCAGTACTTC. The chain links TRBV7-2 to TRBJ2-5, with 8 bases that match TRBD1. With V trimmed by 5 bases and J by 4 bases, 6 bases remained unmatched. This CDR3 contains 14 residues. Germline CDR1 SGHTA, CDR2 FQGNSA.

The V call is TRBV9, the J call TRBJ2-5, with TRBD1 as a possible D gene (5 bases). The V end lost 0 bases, the J end lost 9 bases, and 12 bases lay between the germline ends. There are 13 residues in the CDR3. Germline CDR1 SGDLS, CDR2 YYNGEE. The CDR3 DNA sequence: TGTGCCAGCAGCGTAGAGTCAGGGATGCCCCAGTACTTC. Translating it yields CASSVESGMPQYF.

This clone is a singleton in its sample. The CDR3 DNA follows: TGTGCCAGTATGGGACAATTCTACGAGCAGTACTTC. Protein product: CASMGQFYEQYF. The rearrangement joins TRBV19 to TRBJ2-7, with a tentative D call TRBD1 (6 bases). CDR1 is LNHDA and CDR2 is SQIVND in the germline V gene (reference sequence). Trimming stripped 7 bases from V and 3 bases from J, with 10 bases between. CDR3 length: 12 residues. The whole variable domain, remainder taken from reference TRBV19 and TRBJ2-7, is DGGITQSPKYLFRKEGQNVTLSCEQNLNHDAMYWYRQDPGQGLRLIYYSQIVNDFQKGDIAEGYSVSREKKESFPLTVTSAQKNPTAFYLCASMGQFYEQYFGPGTRLTVT.

This chain uses TRBV7-9 with TRBJ2-7; no reliable D call. Trimming took off 3 bases at V and 6 bases at J, with 15 bases between the two ends. This CDR3 is 14 amino acids long. Per germline, CDR1 SEHNR and CDR2 FQNEAQ (reference sequence). CDR3 DNA: TGTGCCAGCAGCTTGGGTCTCGGCCAGTTCGAGCAGTACTTC. It codes for CASSLGLGQFEQYF. Filled out from reference TRBV7-9 and TRBJ2-7, the complete variable domain reads DTGVSQNPRHKITKRGQNVTFRCDPISEHNRLYWYRQTLGQGPEFLTYFQNEAQLEKSRLLSDRFSAERPKGSFSTLEIQRTEQGDSAMYLCASSLGLGQFEQYFGPGTRLTVT.

This clone appeared a single time. The V call is TRBV12-5, the J call TRBJ1-1; a possible D gene is TRBD1 (5 bases). The germline CDR1 and CDR2 sequences are LGHNT and FRNRAP. The V gene lost 5 bases and the J gene lost 4 bases, with 17 bases spanning the gap. The CDR3 is 15 residues long. CDR3 sequence reads: CASGRGDSLATEAFF. The DNA of the CDR3 is TGTGCTAGTGGTCGGGGTGACAGCTTAGCCACTGAAGCTTTCTTT.